There are a few counts of the clone carrying this T cell receptor beta chain. Its antigen is as yet unknown. Germline V CDR1 and CDR2: SGHRS, YFSETQ. Deletions cut 4 bases from V and 0 bases from J, with 16 bases between. The CDR3 extends over 16 amino acids. This specimen comes from a study of response to subunit inactivated influenza vaccine. Broader study findings: Authors suggested seasonal influenza vaccinations each recruit few new T cells.

MiXCR, applied by TCRdb to the RT-PCR reads, yields one record per CDR3 protein. The table has around 520,000 distinct CDR3 sequences, over 25% seen once. The sequence was obtained from a man aged 45-65 years who received an inactivated influenza vaccine. This chain uses TRBV5-1 with TRBJ1-1; tentatively, D is TRBD1 (5 bases). Material: CD4+ T cells sorted from PBMCs, obtained 5 days after vaccination. CDR3 residues: CASSEDDSIMNTEAFF. CDR3 coding DNA: TGCGCCAGCAGCGAAGACGACAGTATTATGAACACTGAAGCTTTCTTT.